This T cell receptor beta chain derives from a study of beta chain features in type 1 diabetes. CDR1 is SQVTM, CDR2 ANQGSEA, per germline. After removal of 7 bases from V and 1 base from J, the junction contained 3 bases not matched to a gene. The CDR3 extends over 14 amino acids. Study-wide findings and caveats: A moderate, significant TCRB CDR3 shortening appeared in type 1 diabetes across four CD4+ subsets.

Expressed TCRB transcripts were sequenced because the entire RNA isolate underwent reverse transcription. Repertoires were generated with immunoSEQ multiplex PCR, while TCRdb's copy carries only in-frame clones and drops some. The sample holds 130,000 to 150,000 clones, roughly an eighth seen once. Regarding this clone: Its antigen remains unidentified.

This chain connects TRBV29-1 to TRBJ2-5; 13 bases are shared with TRBD2. Sequenced sample: central memory CD4+ T cells from blood. The source of this sequence is a man aged 18 to 35 with type 1 diabetes. The CDR3 is CSGGTSGVQETQYF. CDR3 nucleotides: TGCAGCGGGGGGACTAGCGGGGTCCAAGAGACCCAGTACTTC.